A selection of T cell receptor beta chains follows, all from one sample in a study of spatial heterogeneity in lung cancer. A single record per CDR3 protein comes from TCRdb applying MiXCR to the 5' RACE reads. The sample lists about 95,000 distinct CDR3 sequences, roughly 9.5% seen once, with 6.9% in the top ten. The starting material was PBMCs, obtained at surgery. The receptors originated from a male donor with early-stage non-small cell lung cancer. Each CDR3 is given with its conserved first and last residue. The size of a clone is reported for some rows only, either as once, few or many, or as a class for expanded clones.

J gene	V gene	clone size	CDR3 protein
TRBJ2-7	TRBV30	many	CAWSEGSGPYEQYF
TRBJ2-7	TRBV11-2	NA	CASSLTGGLYEQYF
TRBJ1-1	TRBV20-1	many	CSARMLRAFF
TRBJ2-3	TRBV29-1	many	CSVAVDGSTDTQYF
TRBJ1-2	TRBV20-1	many	CSADPGQTQYGYTF
TRBJ1-2	TRBV18	many	CASSPLDGGYTF
TRBJ2-7	TRBV18	few	CASSPQGAEQYF
TRBJ2-3	TRBV7-3	NA	CASSPTGQAQYF
TRBJ1-2	TRBV2	NA	CASSWDSGGVYGYTF
TRBJ2-3	TRBV20-1	many	CSALQTRDFSTDTQYF
TRBJ2-5	TRBV20-1	many	CSARSGTSQETQYF
TRBJ2-3	TRBV28	many	CASSSRQGKTDTQYF
TRBJ1-6	TRBV20-1	many	CSVGPSYNSPLHF
TRBJ2-3	TRBV5-5	NA	CASSLQGITDTQYF
TRBJ2-2	TRBV5-1	many	CASSAKGSGVTNTGELFF
TRBJ2-5	TRBV5-1	few	CASSPVPRQGRETQYF
TRBJ2-5	TRBV7-2	medium-sized	CASSHDRAVETQYF
TRBJ2-7	TRBV18	many	CASSPTVTDYEQYF
TRBJ1-4	TRBV20-1	few	CSATVLNEKLFF
TRBJ2-4	TRBV7-9	few	CASSLEGTQNIQYF
TRBJ2-7	TRBV7-9	NA	CASSLDTYEQYF
TRBJ2-3	TRBV19	many	CASSSRWSTDTQYF
TRBJ2-2	TRBV6-2/TRBV6-3	NA	CASSWTVTGELFF
TRBJ1-1	TRBV3-1	few	CASSIRDTEAFF
TRBJ2-3	TRBV10-3	few	CAISRPSMGTDTQYF
TRBJ2-7	TRBV20-1	NA	CSASPGTSVPYEQYF
TRBJ1-5	TRBV7-2	NA	CASSLAGPANQPQHF
TRBJ2-2	TRBV12-3/TRBV12-4	many	CASSPGQTGELFF
TRBJ1-2	TRBV30	NA	CAWSVDGYGYTF
TRBJ2-2	TRBV29-1	many	CSVVQGGTGELFF
TRBJ1-3	TRBV6-1	many	CASRGDRVYSGNTIYF
TRBJ1-1	TRBV7-3	NA	CASSIGANTEAFF
TRBJ1-3	TRBV11-2	many	CATLAGNTIYF
TRBJ1-3	TRBV6-1	once	CASSEWAASGNTIYF
TRBJ1-2	TRBV5-1	NA	CASSFSDINGYTF
TRBJ1-1	TRBV29-1	many	CSVEDRGLTNTEAFF
TRBJ2-7	TRBV18	NA	CASSARSAGVYEQYF
TRBJ2-7	TRBV23-1	few	CASSQSTGQRDEQYF
TRBJ2-3	TRBV4-2	few	CASSQDSGGVTDTQYF
TRBJ1-6	TRBV2	few	CASRSETGNGAPLHF
TRBJ1-4	TRBV7-2	NA	CASSTGRANEKLFF
TRBJ2-7	TRBV9	NA	CASSVAEGIYEQYF
TRBJ2-3	TRBV5-1	NA	CASSPSRDRYTQYF